The next 15 T cell receptor beta chains were all read from a single sample in a study of CD8 T cells in ankylosing spondylitis. Their antigens remain unidentified. TCRdb processed the 5' RACE reads anew with MiXCR; each CDR3 protein has one entry. The sample yields fewer than 500,000 distinct CDR3 sequences, about 20% seen once. Regarding the study as a whole: What seemed typical of ankylosing spondylitis blood was a TCR beta motif built from several highly homologous variants.

Sequencing used blood, either unsorted or a sorted T cell fraction (not recorded which). The receptors were sampled from a male donor with ankylosing spondylitis.

The chain couples TRBV3-1 to TRBJ2-7; no firm D call. The CDR3 is made up of 14 amino acids. Between the trimmed V and J ends, which lost 1 base and 2 bases, there was a span of 9 bases. CDR1 LGHDT and CDR2 YNNKEL come from the germline V gene (reference sequence). CDR3 residues: CASSQAPETYEQYF. CDR3 DNA sequence: TGTGCCAGCAGCCAAGCTCCGGAGACCTACGAGCAGTACTTC.

This chain connects TRBV6-1 to TRBJ1-5, with D hard to call. Germline CDR1 and CDR2: MNHNS and SASEGT. V lost 6 bases and J 5 bases, leaving 14 bases between the germline ends. The CDR3 covers 14 residues. The DNA of the CDR3 is TGTGCCAGCAGGCGGGTCGGGCCCCATCAGCCCCAGCATTTT. It is translated as CASRRVGPHQPQHF.

Comments on this clonotype: One junction end does not reproduce the germline sequence, and a read error may be involved. The chain recombines TRBV12-3 or TRBV12-4 with TRBJ1-5; unclear D gene. The CDR3 runs 12 residues. The CDR3 nucleotides are TGTGCTAGCAGTCTGGACGATCAGCCCCAGCATTTT. Amino acid sequence: CASSLDDQPQHF.

The chain is built from TRBV11-2 and TRBJ2-3; 7 bases agree with TRBD1. V lost 5 bases to trimming and J lost 8 bases; unmatched junction nucleotides: 10. This CDR3 contains 14 residues. CDR1 and CDR2 (germline): SGHAT, FQNNGV. The CDR3 protein is CASSLAGTVSTQYF. The CDR3, as DNA: TGTGCCAGCAGCCTTGCTGGGACAGTCAGTACGCAGTATTTT.

This clonotype has a count of ten or more. This sequence joins TRBV29-1 and TRBJ2-7; maybe TRBD1 (6 bases). V was cut by 6 bases and J by 6 bases, with 15 bases left in between. CDR1 and CDR2 (germline): SQVTM, ANQGSEA. The CDR3 length is 12 residues. The CDR3 here is CSVDDRFGEQYF. The CDR3 bases are TGCAGCGTGGATGACAGGTTCGGCGAGCAGTACTTC.

In its sample, this clonotype was seen a few times. The V and J genes are TRBV10-3 and TRBJ2-3; 13 bases are a match to TRBD2. Trimming at V came to 4 bases and at J to 7 bases, leaving 5 bases not matched to a gene. This CDR3 has 15 residues. Per the germline V gene, CDR1 is ENHRY and CDR2 is SYGVKD. The CDR3 loop is CAISGAGLAGHTQYF. CDR3 DNA sequence: TGTGCCATCAGTGGGGCGGGACTAGCGGGACATACGCAGTATTTT.

A few counts support this clonotype. The rearrangement joins TRBV29-1 to TRBJ2-7, with TRBD1 identical over 7 bases. CDR1 SQVTM and CDR2 ANQGSEA come from the germline V gene. CDR3 length: 14 amino acids. V lost 5 bases, J lost 1 base, and 8 bases stayed unmatched. CDR3 nucleotide sequence: TGCAGCGTTCGGGGACAGATCGGTTCCTACGAGCAGTACTTC. Its protein product is CSVRGQIGSYEQYF.

There are many counts of this clonotype. The chain links TRBV25-1 to TRBJ2-3; 7 nucleotides match TRBD1. The J segment lost 5 bases and the V segment lost 4 bases, leaving 12 bases of the junction unmatched. The V gene's germline CDR1 is MGHDK and CDR2 SYGVNS. The CDR3 loop spans 16 amino acids. In DNA, the CDR3 is TGTGCCAGCAGTGGTTACGAAAGGGGGCTAGGAGATACGCAGTATTTT. This sequence encodes CASSGYERGLGDTQYF.

This clonotype was picked up a small number of times. This chain links TRBV12-3 or TRBV12-4 with TRBJ1-5; TRBD1 might be the D (6 bases). This CDR3 comprises 14 residues. Trimming took 6 bases from V and 5 from J, leaving 14 bases between them. This CDR3 is CASSQGQSHQPQHF. In DNA form, the CDR3 reads TGTGCCAGCAGCCAGGGGCAGTCGCATCAGCCCCAGCATTTT.

Only a few counts were recorded for this clonotype. This chain links TRBV13 with TRBJ2-7, with a tentative D call TRBD1 (6 bases). The CDR3 is 14 amino acids. Germline lookup yields CDR1 PRHDT and CDR2 FYEKMQ (reference sequence). Trimming shortened V by 3 bases and J by 6 bases, and 15 bases separated the two germline ends. CDR3 nucleotides: TGTGCCAGCAGCTTCGACAGGTTCACCAGCGAGCAGTACTTC. Protein: CASSFDRFTSEQYF.

The chain recombines TRBV19 with TRBJ2-7; no clear D. The CDR3 covers 11 residues. Germline V gene data show CDR1 as LNHDA and CDR2 as SQIVND (reference sequence). As DNA, the CDR3 is TGTGTCCGGGTGTCCTTCTACGAGCAGTACTTC. Amino acids: CVRVSFYEQYF.

This clonotype was picked up a small number of times. The chain links TRBV4-3 to TRBJ2-1, with D unresolved. The CDR3 has 14 residues. Trimming stripped 0 bases from V and 2 bases from J, with 5 bases between. Per germline, CDR1 LGHNA and CDR2 YSLEER. The CDR3 region has the DNA TGCGCCAGCAGCCAAGATCTAGCCTACAATGAGCAGTTCTTC. This sequence encodes CASSQDLAYNEQFF.

The rearrangement uses TRBV29-1 and TRBJ2-3, with TRBD2 matching 9 bases. The length of the CDR3 is 14 residues. Germline CDR1 SQVTM, CDR2 ANQGSEA. The V and J ends lost 3 bases and 0 bases, in that order; junction bases with no gene match: 1. The CDR3 region is CSVDSGSSTDTQYF. The CDR3 nucleotides are TGCAGCGTTGATAGCGGGAGTAGCACAGATACGCAGTATTTT.

This clonotype appeared a few times. The chain is built from TRBV4-1 and TRBJ1-1; 7 bases align to TRBD1. CDR1 and CDR2 (germline): MGHRA, YSYEKL. This CDR3 is built from 12 residues. V trimming: 0 bases; J trimming: 11 bases; junction bases outside the gene matches: 3. The CDR3 DNA follows: TGCGCCAGCAGCCAAGATGGGACAGTGGCTTTCTTT. The encoded protein is CASSQDGTVAFF.

V gene TRBV5-6 combines with J gene TRBJ1-4; 10 bases are a match to TRBD1. The CDR3 is 18 amino acids. Trimming removed 7 bases from V and 7 bases from J; junction bases left unmatched: 19. Germline V CDR1 and CDR2: SGHDT, YYEEEE. The CDR3 DNA reads TGTGCCAGCGGGTCGAGCGAGACAGGGGGCAGTGTTGGTGAAAAACTGTTTTTT. As protein: CASGSSETGGSVGEKLFF. Combining the CDR3 with reference TRBV5-6 and TRBJ1-4 gives the whole variable domain DAGVTQSPTHLIKTRGQQVTLRCSPKSGHDTVSWYQQALGQGPQFIFQYYEEEERQRGNFPDRFSGHQFPNYSSELNVNALLLGDSALYLCASGSSETGGSVGEKLFFGSGTQLSVL.